This T cell receptor beta chain was found in a study of blood T cell repertoires in COVID-19. As handled by the study authors: Reference gene primer amplification yielded estimated nucleated cell counts. Generated by immunoSEQ multiplex PCR, the TCRdb table keeps only in-frame clones and is missing some. For V, J and clone size, that table is used; D and trimming come from the DNA. This table has 110,000 to 150,000 clones, about 79% appearing once. Trimming removed 7 bases at V and 4 bases at J, with 10 bases between. The CDR3 is 12 amino acids. Germline assignment: CDR1 SNHLY and CDR2 FYNNEI. Sequences were obtained from peripheral blood. V usage is TRBV2 and J usage is TRBJ1-2, with a weak D call TRBD1 (6 bases). This receptor was identified in a man aged 55 to 70 with active or convalescent COVID-19. The DNA of the CDR3 is TGTGCCAGCACCGGGACAACCTATGGCTACACCTTC. This gives the protein CASTGTTYGYTF.